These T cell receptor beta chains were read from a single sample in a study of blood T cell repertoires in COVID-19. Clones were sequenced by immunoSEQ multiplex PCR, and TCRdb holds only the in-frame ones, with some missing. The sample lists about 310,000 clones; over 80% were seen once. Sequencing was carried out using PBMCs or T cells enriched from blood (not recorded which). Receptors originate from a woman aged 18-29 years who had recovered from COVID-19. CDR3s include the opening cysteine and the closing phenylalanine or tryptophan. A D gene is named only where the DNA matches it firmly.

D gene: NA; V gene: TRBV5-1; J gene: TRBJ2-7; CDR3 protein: CASSLAVRGSLYEQYF; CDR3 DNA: TGCGCCAGCAGCTTGGCCGTAAGGGGGTCCCTCTACGAGCAGTACTTC
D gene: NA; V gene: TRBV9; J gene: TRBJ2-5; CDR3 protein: CASSGTGRETQYF; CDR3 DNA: TGTGCCAGCAGCGGTACAGGAAGGGAGACCCAGTACTTC
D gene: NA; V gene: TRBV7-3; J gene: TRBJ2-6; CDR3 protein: CASSLNGVSGANVLTF; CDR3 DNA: TGTGCCAGCAGCTTAAACGGAGTCTCTGGGGCCAACGTCCTGACTTTC
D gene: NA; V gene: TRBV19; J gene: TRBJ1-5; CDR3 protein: CASSEQINQPQHF; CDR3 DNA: TGTGCCAGTAGTGAACAGATCAATCAGCCCCAGCATTTT
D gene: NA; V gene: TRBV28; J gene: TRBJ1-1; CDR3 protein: CASSFSRYNTEAFF; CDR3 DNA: TGTGCCAGCAGTTTCTCGCGCTATAACACTGAAGCTTTCTTT
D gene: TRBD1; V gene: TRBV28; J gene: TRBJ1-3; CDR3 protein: CASSLQPGTAGNTIYF; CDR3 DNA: TGTGCCAGCAGTTTGCAACCCGGGACAGCAGGAAACACCATATATTTT
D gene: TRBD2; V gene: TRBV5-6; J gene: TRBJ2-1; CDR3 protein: CASSGGTSFNEQFF; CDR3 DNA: TGTGCCAGCAGCGGGGGGACTAGTTTCAATGAGCAGTTCTTC
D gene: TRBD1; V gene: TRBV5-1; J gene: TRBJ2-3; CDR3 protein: CASSLQGIGSTDTQYF; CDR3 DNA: TGCGCCAGCAGCTTACAGGGGATTGGTAGCACAGATACGCAGTATTTT
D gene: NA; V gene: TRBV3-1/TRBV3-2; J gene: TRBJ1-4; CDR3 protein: CASSQDSQTNEKLFF; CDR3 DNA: TGTGCCAGCAGCCAAGATTCCCAGACAAATGAAAAACTGTTTTTT
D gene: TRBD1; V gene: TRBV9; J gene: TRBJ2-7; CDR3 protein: CASSVGGTGTYEQYF; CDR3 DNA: TGTGCCAGCAGCGTAGGGGGGACAGGGACCTACGAGCAGTACTTC
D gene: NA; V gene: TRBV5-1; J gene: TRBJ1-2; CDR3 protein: CASSSLGSGGYTF; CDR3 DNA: TGCGCCAGCAGCTCACTGGGGTCGGGGGGCTACACCTTC